These 26 T cell receptor beta chains were sequenced from one sample in a study of T cell responses to AZD1222 COVID-19 vaccine. Method: immunoSEQ multiplex PCR; TCRdb's copy keeps in-frame clones and lacks some. Of 200,000 or so clones detected, over 80% appear once; the ten largest clones hold about 9.4%. The material sequenced was peripheral blood, taken on day 0 of AZD1222 vaccination. These receptors came from an adult in good health.

The rearrangement links TRBV29-1 to TRBJ2-1; D is undetermined. V was clipped by 7 bases and J by 5 bases, with 12 bases between them. The CDR3 has 12 residues. Germline V CDR1 and CDR2: SQVTM, ANQGSEA. The CDR3, as DNA: TGCAGCGCGGAACTCTGGGACAATGAGCAGTTCTTC. This translates into CSAELWDNEQFF.

The J gene is TRBJ1-3, the V gene TRBV7-9, with D hard to call. Germline CDR1 is SEHNR and CDR2 is FQNEAQ (reference sequence). V lost 5 bases and J lost 0, with 8 bases in between. The CDR3 loop spans 14 amino acids. DNA of the CDR3: TGTGCCAGCAGCCTATCCCACTCTGGAAACACCATATATTTT. Residues: CASSLSHSGNTIYF.

This sequence joins TRBV20-1 and TRBJ2-1; 9 bases agree with TRBD2. Germline CDR1 is DFQATT and CDR2 is SNEGSKA (reference sequence). Trimming cost V 3 bases and J 7 bases; bases outside gene matches: 7. The CDR3 extends over 14 amino acids. DNA of the CDR3: TGCAGTGCTAGTGCCGCTAGCGGGACGAATGAGCAGTTCTTC. Its protein is CSASAASGTNEQFF.

The chain couples TRBV3-1 (or the pseudogene TRBV3-2) to TRBJ1-1; D call uncertain. Trimming took off 0 bases at V and 0 bases at J, with 5 bases between the two ends. Germline V gene sequence: CDR1 LGHDT, CDR2 YNNKEL (reference sequence). The CDR3 length is 14 residues. The CDR3, as DNA: TGTGCCAGCAGCCAAGACAGGTTGAACACTGAAGCTTTCTTT. It yields the protein CASSQDRLNTEAFF.

The V and J genes are TRBV6-6 and TRBJ2-1, with unresolved D. The length of the CDR3 is 12 residues. V shed 0 bases and J shed 9 bases, with 6 bases lying between them. The germline CDR1 and CDR2 sequences are MNHNY and SVGAGI (reference sequence). The CDR3 DNA reads as TGTGCCAGCAGTTACTCTTCCCGTGAGCAGTTCTTC. Protein: CASSYSSREQFF.

CDR3 sequence (DNA): TGTGCCAGCTCACCACACCCTCCCGGTAGCACAGATACGCAGTATTTT. Protein: CASSPHPPGSTDTQYF. The chain uses TRBV18 and TRBJ2-3; no reliable D call. Germline CDR1 is KGHSH and CDR2 is LQKENI. Trimming took off 1 base at V and 0 bases at J, with 11 bases between the two ends. The CDR3 is 16 amino acids.

This chain joins TRBV7-9 and TRBJ2-7; D gene uncertain. V dropped 4 bases and J dropped 3 bases, with 4 bases sitting between them. The CDR3 sequence is 11 residues long. CDR1 and CDR2 (germline): SEHNR, FQNEAQ (reference sequence). CDR3 amino acids: CASSSYYEQYF. The DNA for the CDR3 is TGTGCCAGCAGCTCCTACTACGAGCAGTACTTC.

Of note for this clone: At one of its ends the junction is not consistent with the germline gene, which may arise from a read error. The chain carries TRBV18 and TRBJ2-2, with TRBD2 matching 10 bases. CDR3 length: 17 residues. Germline V gene sequence: CDR1 KGHSH, CDR2 LQKENI. CDR3 bases: TGTGCCAGCTCGCCACGCCTAGCGGGAGTCGGTACCGGGGAGCTGTTTTTT. This codes for CASSPRLAGVGTGELFF.

Details on this clone: An end of the junction differs from the germline gene, which may be a read error. CDR3 nucleotide sequence: TGTGCTAGCAGTAGACTAGCGGGGGGTCCGACAGATACGCAGTATTTT. Its translation: CASSRLAGGPTDTQYF. The chain uses TRBV7-7 and TRBJ2-3; 13 nucleotides match TRBD2. This CDR3 comprises 16 residues. Germline loops: CDR1 SSHAT, CDR2 FNYEAQ (reference sequence).

The chain carries TRBV4-1 and TRBJ1-2, with TRBD1 as a possible D gene (6 bases). Germline lookup yields CDR1 MGHRA and CDR2 YSYEKL. V gave up 4 bases and J gave up 11 bases, with 20 bases separating them. The CDR3 contains 14 residues. CDR3 residues: CASSRSHRGEGYTF. The CDR3 bases are TGCGCCAGCAGCCGATCACATAGGGGGGAAGGATACACCTTC.

To note about this clone: One junction end does not reproduce the germline sequence, and a read error may be involved. The chain combines TRBV7-7 with TRBJ1-1; D gene uncertain. Germline CDR1 SSHAT, CDR2 FNYEAQ (reference sequence). This CDR3 is 13 amino acids long. In DNA, the CDR3 is TGTGCTAGCAGCCTGAATCTGGACACTGAAGCTTTCTTT. It encodes CASSLNLDTEAFF.

J is TRBJ1-4 and V is TRBV7-8; D might be TRBD1 (5 bases). This CDR3 region has 21 residues. CDR1 SGHVS and CDR2 FQNEAQ come from the germline V gene. V shed 3 bases and J shed 7 bases, with 33 bases lying between them. This CDR3 reads CASSLPPYVSVTVVGREKLFF. The CDR3, as DNA: TGTGCCAGCAGCTTGCCCCCCTATGTTTCTGTGACGGTGGTGGGGCGTGAAAAACTGTTTTTT.

This clone was observed a single time. This sequence joins TRBV5-1 and TRBJ1-1, with 7 bases aligning to TRBD1. Germline CDR1 SGHRS, CDR2 YFSETQ. V was pared by 2 bases and J by 3 bases, with 4 bases of the junction left unmatched. The CDR3 loop spans 14 amino acids. The CDR3 region has the DNA TGCGCCAGCAGCTTTGAGGGACAGTACACTGAAGCTTTCTTT. It is translated as CASSFEGQYTEAFF.

The V call is TRBV4-2, the J call TRBJ1-6; D is possibly TRBD1 (6 bases). Trimming shortened V by 3 bases and J by 2 bases, and 11 bases separated the two germline ends. CDR3 size: 16 residues. Germline assignment: CDR1 LGHNA and CDR2 YNFKEQ. The CDR3 nucleotides are TGTGCCAGCAGCCAGAGAGGGGGAACCTATAATTCACCCCTCCACTTT. Residues: CASSQRGGTYNSPLHF.

The chain couples TRBV12-3 or TRBV12-4 to TRBJ1-1; D perhaps matches TRBD1 (5 bases). This CDR3 contains 12 residues. V gave up 5 bases and J gave up 5 bases, with 9 bases separating them. This chain's CDR3 is CASSAGGTEAFF. CDR3 coding DNA: TGTGCCAGCAGTGCCGGGGGAACTGAAGCTTTCTTT.

V usage is TRBV5-4 and J usage is TRBJ2-3; 14 bases fit TRBD2. V lost 4 bases to trimming and J lost 3 bases; unmatched junction nucleotides: 4. The CDR3 covers 16 residues. The V gene's germline CDR1 is SGHNT and CDR2 YYREEE (reference sequence). CDR3 amino acids: CASSLRTSGRTDTQYF. In DNA form, the CDR3 reads TGTGCCAGCAGCCTTCGGACTAGCGGGAGGACAGATACGCAGTATTTT. Looking up the rest from reference TRBV5-4 and TRBJ2-3 gives the full variable domain: ETGVTQSPTHLIKTRGQQVTLRCSSQSGHNTVSWYQQALGQGPQFIFQYYREEENGRGNFPPRFSGLQFPNYSSELNVNALELDDSALYLCASSLRTSGRTDTQYFGPGTRLTVL.

The chain combines TRBV28 with TRBJ1-1, with 8 positions matching TRBD1. Germline V gene sequence: CDR1 MDHEN, CDR2 SYDVKM. The length of the CDR3 is 15 residues. The J segment lost 1 base and the V segment lost 6 bases, leaving 7 bases of the junction unmatched. The CDR3 nucleotides read TGTGCCAGCAGCCTTCGACAGGGGACGAACACTGAAGCTTTCTTT. Its translation is CASSLRQGTNTEAFF.

This clone has a single count. J is TRBJ1-1 and V is TRBV4-1; D not resolved. The length of the CDR3 is 16 residues. Germline CDR1 and CDR2: MGHRA and YSYEKL. The V end was cut by 1 base, the J end by 5 bases, with 17 bases between. CDR3 residues: CASSQVGLGPGTEAFF. The CDR3 DNA is TGCGCCAGCAGCCAAGTAGGTCTAGGGCCGGGAACTGAAGCTTTCTTT.

J is TRBJ1-1 and V is TRBV28; no definite D call. The V gene lost 5 bases and the J gene lost 2 bases, with 6 bases spanning the gap. Germline assignment: CDR1 MDHEN and CDR2 SYDVKM. The CDR3 consists of 12 residues. The CDR3 loop reads CASSALNTEAFF. The CDR3 nucleotides are TGTGCCAGCAGTGCTCTCAACACTGAAGCTTTCTTT.

The CDR3 sequence: CASRETSTSTDTQYF. CDR3 in DNA: TGCGCCAGCCGCGAGACTAGCACGAGCACAGATACGCAGTATTTT. The chain uses TRBV10-1 and TRBJ2-3; 7 nucleotides align to TRBD2. This CDR3 region has 15 residues. Losses at the gene ends were 8 bases for V and 0 bases for J; bases not matched to a gene: 8. CDR1 WNHNN and CDR2 SYGVQD come from the germline V gene (reference sequence).

The V and J genes are TRBV2 and TRBJ1-5, with D possibly matching TRBD1 (5 bases). CDR1 and CDR2 from the germline V gene are SNHLY and FYNNEI. The CDR3 sequence is 13 residues long. V lost 6 bases and J 2 bases, leaving 8 bases between the germline ends. The DNA for the CDR3 is TGTGCCAGCAGAAGGGACGGCAATCAGCCCCAGCATTTT. Its protein is CASRRDGNQPQHF.

This rearrangement joins TRBV6-5 to TRBJ2-5, with D perhaps matching TRBD2 (6 bases). Germline-derived CDR1 and CDR2 are MNHEY and SVGAGI. The CDR3 is 15 residues long. Trimming took 2 bases from V and 5 from J, leaving 15 bases between them. DNA for the CDR3: TGTGCCAGCAGTTACGGAGGGGTCATTAGGGAGACCCAGTACTTC. Translating it yields CASSYGGVIRETQYF.

The V gene is TRBV7-2, the J gene TRBJ1-4, with D hard to call. The CDR3 has 13 amino acids. V was cut by 3 bases and J by 5 bases, with 7 bases left in between. Germline CDR1 reads SGHTA; CDR2 reads FQGNSA. CDR3 DNA: TGTGCCAGCAGCTTTCCGGGGAATGAAAAACTGTTTTTT. It encodes CASSFPGNEKLFF.

This clone was seen just once. Other nucleotide sequences in the sample specify the same CDR3. The V gene is TRBV7-2, the J gene TRBJ1-3; 8 nucleotides align to TRBD1. CDR1 is SGHTA and CDR2 is FQGNSA in the germline V gene. J lost 4 bases, V lost 2 bases, and 13 bases had no gene match. The CDR3 loop spans 18 amino acids. The CDR3, as DNA: TGTGCCAGCAGCTTACGGGCAGGGGGCTTCCTCGGGGGAAACACCATATATTTT. This translates into CASSLRAGGFLGGNTIYF.

This chain uses TRBV30 with TRBJ1-1, with 8 positions matching TRBD1. From germline, CDR1 is GTSNPN and CDR2 SVGIG (reference sequence). With V trimmed by 0 bases and J by 3 bases, 9 bases remained unmatched. This CDR3 comprises 16 residues. This CDR3 reads CAWSVPDREFDTEAFF. CDR3 nucleotide sequence: TGTGCCTGGAGTGTACCGGACAGGGAATTCGACACTGAAGCTTTCTTT.

CDR3 nucleotide sequence: TGTGCCAGCAGCCCACGGACTAGCGGACCCTACGAGCAGTACTTC. Residues: CASSPRTSGPYEQYF. V is TRBV9 and J is TRBJ2-7; 10 bases align to TRBD2. Trimming at V came to 4 bases and at J to 2 bases, leaving 6 bases not matched to a gene. This CDR3 has 15 residues. Germline lookup yields CDR1 SGDLS and CDR2 YYNGEE.